This T cell receptor (beta chain) was sequenced during a study of blood T cell repertoires in COVID-19 (dated by TCRdb to about 2020). As for the study more broadly: The collaborator samples originated in the United States, Italy and Spain and spanned the acute and convalescent phases of COVID-19. The material from the prospective study consisted of cDNA or gDNA derived from T cells, B-cell-depleted T cells, or PBMCs. The dataset comprised deeply sampled blood TCRbeta repertoires from subjects exposed to, actively infected with, or recovered from COVID-19. The repertoires were released in a freely available public database intended as a resource for research on the immune response to SARS-CoV-2. Samples were obtained from the ongoing ImmuneRACE study (first 160 participants) and from 950 to 1,500 subjects provided by 6 global collaborators. The sample metadata nearly always contained a de-identified subject ID, COVID-19 status, age in years and sex. Where available, HLA class I and class II types were taken from metadata supplied by the sample provider and were not determined by assay-based typing. Results the study describes overall, beyond this receptor: How much clinical and demographic metadata was included differed by source and by participant, and the metadata was provided uncurated.

In the prospective study, participants were 18 to 89 years old, resided in 25 or so geographic areas of the United States, and were enrolled through a virtual design. To assign participants to cohorts, the prospective study relied on clinical history that participants themselves reported in a screening survey and a study questionnaire. ImmuneRACE Cohort 3 recovered participants were defined by two consecutive negative NP/OP PCR tests, healthcare professional clearance, or symptom resolution. Each participant in the prospective study had whole blood, serum and a nasopharyngeal or oropharyngeal swab collected by mobile phlebotomists. Additional blood draws and questionnaires over an approximately two-month period could optionally be provided by prospective study participants. Before DNA extraction, blood samples from the prospective study were shipped at room temperature or frozen. Points on this clone: The target of this receptor is not known. Base qualities are not provided; no much larger clone lies one nucleotide away.

From cysteine to phenylalanine, the CDR3 is 14 amino acids long. Only CDR3 DNA remains: 42 bases, in frame from the first base. TCRbeta CDR3 regions were amplified from genomic DNA using the immunoSEQ Assay, a bias-controlled multiplex PCR. In the authors' own workflow: The number of nucleated cells in each sample was estimated by amplification of reference gene primers within the assay. To quantify the absolute abundance of each unique TCRbeta CDR3 rearrangement, sequence reads were collapsed and filtered. For each sample, productive Simpson clonality was calculated as the square root of Simpson's diversity index over productive rearrangements. TCRdb's version of the immuneACCESS table is confined to in-frame rearrangements and falls short of the full clone set. An unresolved V gene accounts for under half of the shortfall where checked; the remainder is of unknown origin. V, J and clone size are those of that table, while D and trimming were read from the DNA. This sample holds a few hundred thousand clones; roughly nine tenths were observed only once. 2% to 3% of the sample goes to the ten largest clones.

The sequence derives from a woman aged 18-29 years who had recovered from COVID-19. Sequenced sample: PBMCs or T cells enriched from blood (not recorded which). The chain links TRBV21-1 with TRBJ1-4. TRBV21-1 is designated a pseudogene. The DNA sequence is as follows: TGTGCCAGCAGCAAAGTAGGGGGAGGGGAAAAACTGTTTTTT. Its amino acids are CASSKVGGGEKLFF.